The entry that follows covers one T cell receptor (beta chain) sequence. Its matching antigen is unknown. Between the trimmed V and J ends, which lost 2 bases and 6 bases, there was a span of 8 bases. Germline V gives CDR1 SEHNR, CDR2 FQNEAQ (reference sequence). CDR3 length: 13 residues. Genomic DNA per cell subset filled all wells of several immunoSEQ plates. Profiling relied on immunoSEQ multiplex PCR, and the TCRdb table lists in-frame clones only, not all of them. This table has a few million clones, around nine tenths appearing once. These data come from a study of shared clonotypes between healthy human individuals. General observations from the study: Estimated richness was generally greater in naive than memory subsets. Clonotypes that were shared across a handful of donors made up around 5% of naive CD4 clonotypes.

Adult donors, all healthy and HIV-negative, had no recent acute infections or vaccinations. The chain joins TRBV7-9 to TRBJ1-5; D gene uncertain. The sequencing input was naive CD4+ T cells sorted from blood. Sample subset: CD45RA+ positively selected. The TCR was taken from a young man in good health. Here the CDR3 DNA reads TGTGCCAGCAGCTTATCCGGCCCTCAGCCCCAGCATTTT. Translated: CASSLSGPQPQHF.